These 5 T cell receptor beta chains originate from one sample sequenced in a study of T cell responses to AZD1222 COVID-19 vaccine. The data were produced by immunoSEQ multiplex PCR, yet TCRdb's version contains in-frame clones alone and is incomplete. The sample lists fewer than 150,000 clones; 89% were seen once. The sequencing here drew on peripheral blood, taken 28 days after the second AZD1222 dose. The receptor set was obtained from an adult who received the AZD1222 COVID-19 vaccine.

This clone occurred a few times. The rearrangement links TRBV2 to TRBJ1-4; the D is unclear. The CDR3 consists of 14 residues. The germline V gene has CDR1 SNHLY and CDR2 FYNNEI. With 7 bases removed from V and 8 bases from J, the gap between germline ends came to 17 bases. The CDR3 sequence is CASTGGQGTEKLFF. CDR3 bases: TGTGCCAGCACTGGAGGTCAAGGAACCGAAAAACTGTTTTTT.

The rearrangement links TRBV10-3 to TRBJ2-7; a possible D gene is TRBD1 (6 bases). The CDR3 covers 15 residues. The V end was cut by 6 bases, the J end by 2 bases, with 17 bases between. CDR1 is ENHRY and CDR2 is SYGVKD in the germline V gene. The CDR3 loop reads CAIRAAGQSTYEQYF. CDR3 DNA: TGTGCCATCAGGGCGGCAGGACAGTCTACCTACGAGCAGTACTTC.

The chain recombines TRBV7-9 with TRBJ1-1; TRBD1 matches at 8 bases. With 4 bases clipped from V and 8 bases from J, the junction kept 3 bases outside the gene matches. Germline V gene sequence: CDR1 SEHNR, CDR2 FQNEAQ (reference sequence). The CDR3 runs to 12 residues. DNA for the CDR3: TGTGCCAGCAGCTCGGGGGACAGGGAAGCTTTCTTT. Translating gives CASSSGDREAFF.

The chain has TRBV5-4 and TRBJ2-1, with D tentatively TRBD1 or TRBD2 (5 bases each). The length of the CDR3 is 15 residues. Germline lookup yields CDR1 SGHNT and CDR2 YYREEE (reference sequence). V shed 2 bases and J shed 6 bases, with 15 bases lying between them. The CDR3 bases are TGTGCCAGCAGCTTCCACGGGGCTGTGGGCAATGAGCAGTTCTTC. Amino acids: CASSFHGAVGNEQFF.

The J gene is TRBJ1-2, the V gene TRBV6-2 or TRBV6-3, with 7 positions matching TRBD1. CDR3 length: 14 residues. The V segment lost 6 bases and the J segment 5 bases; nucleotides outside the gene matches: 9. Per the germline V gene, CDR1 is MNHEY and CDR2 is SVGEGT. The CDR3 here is CASSSRGTVYGYTF. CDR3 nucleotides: TGTGCCAGCAGCTCCCGGGGGACAGTATATGGCTACACCTTC.